This passage covers 21 T cell receptor beta chains from one sample sequenced in a study of cytomegalovirus exposure and HLA in healthy donors. The PCR contained 60 Vbeta and 13 Jbeta primers. Assay used: immunoSEQ multiplex PCR; TCRdb lists only in-frame clones, some missing. The sample includes around 220,000 clones, roughly four fifths of them seen just once. Sequencing was performed on PBMCs. The receptor source for this set is a girl aged 2 to 9 in good health and CMV-seronegative.

The rearrangement links TRBV7-8 to TRBJ2-5; tentatively, D is TRBD2 (6 bases). The CDR3 runs to 14 residues. The germline CDR1 and CDR2 sequences are SGHVS and FQNEAQ. The ends were cut back, 3 bases at V and 5 bases at J, with 13 bases in the middle. The DNA of the CDR3 is TGTGCCAGCAGCTTTGGAGGGGAGAAGGAGACCCAGTACTTC. Its translation: CASSFGGEKETQYF.

The chain joins TRBV25-1 to TRBJ2-1; 8 nucleotides agree with TRBD1. Per the germline V gene, CDR1 is MGHDK and CDR2 is SYGVNS. CDR3 length equals 16 residues. V lost 2 bases, J lost 3 bases, and 6 bases stayed unmatched. This CDR3 is CASSEDRGPFYNEQFF. The CDR3, as DNA: TGTGCCAGCAGTGAAGACAGGGGACCCTTCTACAATGAGCAGTTCTTC.

The chain joins TRBV25-1 to TRBJ2-1; 11 bases fit TRBD2. Germline assignment: CDR1 MGHDK and CDR2 SYGVNS. This CDR3 region has 17 residues. J gave up 3 bases and V 4 bases, and 8 bases lay outside the gene matches. The CDR3 nucleotides are TGTGCCAGCAGTGGCGTCGGACTAGCGGGCGTCTACAATGAGCAGTTCTTC. It specifies CASSGVGLAGVYNEQFF.

The chain carries TRBV6-1 and TRBJ2-3; D is ambiguous. The CDR3 is 15 residues long. V was cut by 2 bases and J by 8 bases, with 17 bases left in between. Germline-derived CDR1 and CDR2 are MNHNS and SASEGT. The CDR3 DNA reads as TGTGCCAGCAGTGAAAGCAGAGTCCGGAGCAGTACGCAGTATTTT. Translating it yields CASSESRVRSSTQYF.

A single count supports this clone. The V and J genes are TRBV11-1 and TRBJ1-1, with TRBD1 matching over 7 bases. The V segment lost 2 bases and the J segment 1 base; nucleotides outside the gene matches: 1. CDR3 length equals 14 residues. Germline CDR1 reads SGHAT; CDR2 reads FQDESV (reference sequence). The CDR3 DNA is TGTGCCAGCAGCTTATACAGGGGGAACACTGAAGCTTTCTTT. Protein product: CASSLYRGNTEAFF.

The chain carries TRBV5-4 and TRBJ2-1; TRBD1 matches at 8 bases. Trimming took 4 bases from V and 6 from J; bases not matched to a gene: 6. The CDR3 extends over 14 amino acids. Germline V CDR1 and CDR2: SGHNT, YYREEE (reference sequence). CDR3 nucleotides: TGTGCCAGCAGCCACCAGACAGGGGCCAATGAGCAGTTCTTC. Its protein is CASSHQTGANEQFF. Looking up the rest from reference TRBV5-4 and TRBJ2-1 gives the full variable domain: ETGVTQSPTHLIKTRGQQVTLRCSSQSGHNTVSWYQQALGQGPQFIFQYYREEENGRGNFPPRFSGLQFPNYSSELNVNALELDDSALYLCASSHQTGANEQFFGPGTRLTVL.

This sequence joins TRBV28 and TRBJ1-2; no definite D call. The CDR3 length is 11 residues. With 6 bases removed from V and 4 bases from J, the gap between germline ends came to 6 bases. CDR1 and CDR2 (germline): MDHEN, SYDVKM. The CDR3 here is CASRELYGYTF. CDR3 in DNA: TGTGCCAGCAGGGAGCTCTATGGCTACACCTTC.

CDR3 region: CASPRGGYF. Here the CDR3 DNA reads TGCGCCAGCCCTAGAGGGGGGTACTTC. The chain employs TRBV10-1 and TRBJ2-7, with D tentatively TRBD1 (6 bases). This CDR3 contains 9 residues. From germline, CDR1 is WNHNN and CDR2 SYGVQD (reference sequence). V lost 8 bases and J lost 12, with 11 bases in between.

The rearrangement links TRBV9 to TRBJ1-2; weak D call: TRBD1 (6 bases). Germline CDR1 and CDR2: SGDLS and YYNGEE. V was shortened by 2 bases and J by 7 bases, with 12 bases between the two germline ends. The CDR3 runs to 13 residues. CDR3 in amino acids: CASSVGWTVGYTF. CDR3 sequence (DNA): TGTGCCAGCAGCGTCGGGTGGACAGTTGGCTACACCTTC.

The chain joins TRBV10-2 to TRBJ2-2; D unclear. Germline values: CDR1 WSHSY, CDR2 SAAADI. The V gene lost 8 bases and the J gene lost 5 bases, with 6 bases spanning the gap. The CDR3 covers 11 residues. The CDR3 sequence is CASRLTGELFF. CDR3 DNA sequence: TGCGCCAGCCGTTTAACCGGGGAGCTGTTTTTT.

The V gene is TRBV10-3, the J gene TRBJ1-5; no reliable D call. CDR3 size: 15 residues. The V and J ends lost 3 bases and 3 bases respectively, with 12 bases between them. Germline CDR1 and CDR2: ENHRY and SYGVKD. This chain's CDR3 is CAISDRPLDNQPQHF. The CDR3 DNA reads as TGTGCCATCAGTGATCGACCACTAGACAATCAGCCCCAGCATTTT.

The genes are TRBV19 and TRBJ2-7; 7 nucleotides match TRBD1. The CDR3 has 13 amino acids. The germline V gene has CDR1 LNHDA and CDR2 SQIVND (reference sequence). V lost 4 bases and J lost 6; bases outside the gene matches: 6. CDR3 nucleotide sequence: TGTGCCAGTAGTACCCTTGGGACAGTCGAGCAGTACTTC. Amino acid sequence: CASSTLGTVEQYF.

V is TRBV6-5 and J is TRBJ2-7; TRBD2 aligns across 11 bases. Germline CDR1 and CDR2: MNHEY and SVGAGI. With V trimmed by 5 bases and J by 10 bases, 13 bases remained unmatched. The CDR3 extends over 15 amino acids. CDR3 sequence (DNA): TGTGCCAGCAGTGCGGGACTAGCGGACCTACGGGGCCAGTACTTC. Protein: CASSAGLADLRGQYF.

The V gene is TRBV5-1, the J gene TRBJ2-3, with D hard to call. The germline gives CDR1 SGHRS, CDR2 YFSETQ. The CDR3 length is 13 residues. V lost 0 bases and J lost 5, with 7 bases in between. The CDR3 here is CASSLDSRDTQYF. The CDR3 DNA reads TGCGCCAGCAGCTTGGATTCGAGAGATACGCAGTATTTT.

The J gene is TRBJ2-1, the V gene TRBV7-2; D not resolved. This CDR3 has 15 residues. Trimming took 1 base from V and 2 from J, leaving 9 bases between them. The germline CDR1 and CDR2 sequences are SGHTA and FQGNSA. CDR3 in DNA: TGTGCCAGCAGCTTAGAGCAAACCCCCTACAATGAGCAGTTCTTC. It encodes CASSLEQTPYNEQFF.

The chain is built from TRBV6-5 and TRBJ1-2; D call uncertain. The V gene lost 0 bases and the J gene lost 8 bases, with 16 bases spanning the gap. The germline gives CDR1 MNHEY, CDR2 SVGAGI. The CDR3 runs 15 residues. CDR3 nucleotides: TGTGCCAGCAGTTACTCGAACCCAGGCACTTACGGCTACACCTTC. Translating gives CASSYSNPGTYGYTF.

The chain is built from TRBV27 and TRBJ1-1, with D perhaps matching TRBD1 (5 bases). Germline CDR1 reads MNHEY; CDR2 reads SMNVEV (reference sequence). CDR3 length: 16 amino acids. The V and J ends lost 0 bases and 0 bases respectively, with 11 bases between them. The CDR3 nucleotides read TGTGCCAGCAGTTTATCAGGGGCAACCATGAACACTGAAGCTTTCTTT. Its translation: CASSLSGATMNTEAFF.

The V and J genes are TRBV7-2 and TRBJ2-1, with 10 bases aligning to TRBD2. V gave up 6 bases and J gave up 3 bases; unmatched junction bases: 5. Germline V gene sequence: CDR1 SGHTA, CDR2 FQGNSA. This CDR3 is built from 15 residues. Here the CDR3 DNA reads TGTGCCAGCAGTTCACTAGCGGGAAGCTACAATGAGCAGTTCTTC. This translates into CASSSLAGSYNEQFF.

V is TRBV4-1 and J is TRBJ1-5; TRBD1 is a possible D gene (5 bases). V gave up 4 bases and J gave up 4 bases, with 11 bases separating them. The CDR3 covers 14 residues. Germline CDR1 MGHRA, CDR2 YSYEKL. CDR3 sequence: CASSPGATNQPQHF. The CDR3 region has the DNA TGCGCCAGCAGCCCTGGGGCGACTAATCAGCCCCAGCATTTT.

The chain has TRBV7-8 and TRBJ1-1; D perhaps matches TRBD1 (5 bases). Trimming pared 1 base from V and 4 bases from J, leaving 13 bases between. CDR1 and CDR2 from the germline V gene are SGHVS and FQNEAQ. This CDR3 spans 15 amino acids. CDR3 sequence (DNA): TGTGCCAGCAGCTTAGTTTTGGGGCGCGGCACTGAAGCTTTCTTT. It specifies CASSLVLGRGTEAFF.

The chain joins TRBV7-7 to TRBJ2-1, with 9 nucleotides matching TRBD2. V lost 5 bases, J lost 6 bases, and 11 bases stayed unmatched. The length of the CDR3 is 16 residues. Germline loops: CDR1 SSHAT, CDR2 FNYEAQ (reference sequence). CDR3 loop: CASSPRPGTSPNEQFF. In DNA, the CDR3 is TGTGCCAGCAGCCCTCGGCCCGGGACTAGCCCCAATGAGCAGTTCTTC.